The following is a TCR beta chain sequence with its context. This sample was included in a study of radiation and T cells in renal cell carcinoma. Specified time point: blood 2 weeks post-SBRT. The sample's treatment: 15 Gy SBRT to primary tumor, nephrectomy 4 weeks later. The germline CDR1 and CDR2 sequences are SNHLY and FYNNEI. The V gene lost 2 bases and the J gene lost 0 bases, with 13 bases spanning the gap. The CDR3 is 16 residues long. Sequencing used immunoSEQ multiplex PCR; TCRdb keeps in-frame clones, though not all of them. The sample shows roughly 150,000 clones, 87% of them seen only once.

J is TRBJ2-5 and V is TRBV2, with D possibly TRBD2 on 7 matching bases. The TCR sequence derives from a woman aged 50 to 60 with renal cell carcinoma. The material sequenced was blood, taken from a patient whose treatment included radiotherapy and nephrectomy. The chain's CDR3 is CASSELGGGYQETQYF. The CDR3 nucleotides are TGTGCCAGCAGTGAATTAGGGGGGGGGTACCAAGAGACCCAGTACTTC.